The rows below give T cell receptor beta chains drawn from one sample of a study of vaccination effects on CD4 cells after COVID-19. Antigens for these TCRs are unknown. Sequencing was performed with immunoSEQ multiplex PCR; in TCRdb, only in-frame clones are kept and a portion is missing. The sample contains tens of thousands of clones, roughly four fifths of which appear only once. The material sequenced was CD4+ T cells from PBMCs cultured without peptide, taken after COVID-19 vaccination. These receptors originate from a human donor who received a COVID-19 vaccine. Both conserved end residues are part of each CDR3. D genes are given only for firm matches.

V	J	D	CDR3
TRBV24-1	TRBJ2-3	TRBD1	CATSDPDRVKGETDTQYF
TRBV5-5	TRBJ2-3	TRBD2	CASSLTSGGISTDTQYF
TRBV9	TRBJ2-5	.	CASSGAGSQETQYF
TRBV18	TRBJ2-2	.	CASSPDTGELFF
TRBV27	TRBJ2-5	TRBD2	CASSLSRWASGSQETQYF
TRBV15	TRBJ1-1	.	CATSRVPVTGIKNTEAFF
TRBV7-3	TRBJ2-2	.	CASSLGVVNTGELFF
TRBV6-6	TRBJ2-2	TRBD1	CASTRHDRVLASTGELFF
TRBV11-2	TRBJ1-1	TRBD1	CASSTDRGGNTEAFF
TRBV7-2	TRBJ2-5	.	CASSLAGGGGQETQYF